This passage covers 3 T cell receptor beta chains from one sample sequenced in a study of T cells in Graves' hyperthyroidism and ophthalmopathy. The CDR3 regions of TCR beta were amplified from RNA transcripts. HTBI primers were the set used in a first-round RT-PCR of the TCR CDR3. MiXCR, applied by TCRdb to the multiplex PCR reads, yields one record per CDR3 protein. This table has under 650,000 distinct CDR3 sequences, 15% to 20% appearing once. Sequencing used blood. These receptors were taken from a woman in her twenties or thirties with Graves' hyperthyroidism.

This clonotype was counted ten times or more. The chain carries TRBV19 and TRBJ2-1; 14 nucleotides agree with TRBD2. The CDR3 spans 19 residues. V shed 9 bases and J 6 bases; nucleotides not matched to a gene: 19. Looked up from germline, CDR1 is LNHDA and CDR2 is SQIVND (reference sequence). As DNA, the CDR3 is TGTGCCAGCGCGGTAGGGTCGGGGACTAGCGGGAGTTGGGGCAATGAGCAGTTCTTC. Protein: CASAVGSGTSGSWGNEQFF. Full variable domain (outside the CDR3, taken from reference TRBV19 and TRBJ2-1): DGGITQSPKYLFRKEGQNVTLSCEQNLNHDAMYWYRQDPGQGLRLIYYSQIVNDFQKGDIAEGYSVSREKKESFPLTVTSAQKNPTAFYLCASAVGSGTSGSWGNEQFFGPGTRLTVL.

The rearrangement joins TRBV7-2 to TRBJ1-5, with D perhaps TRBD1 (6 bases). Germline lookup yields CDR1 SGHTA and CDR2 FQGNSA. V was pared by 3 bases and J by 5 bases, with 14 bases between. The CDR3 is 15 amino acids. The CDR3 loop is CASSLGGAGDQPQHF. DNA for the CDR3: TGTGCCAGCAGCTTGGGGGGGGCAGGGGATCAGCCCCAGCATTTT.

This clonotype was seen more than once but under ten times. This chain connects TRBV7-3 to TRBJ2-3; D remains ambiguous. This CDR3 has 13 amino acids. Deletions cut 5 bases from V and 2 bases from J, with 8 bases between. Looked up from germline, CDR1 is SGHTA and CDR2 is FQGTGA. CDR3: CASSRQHTDTQYF. DNA of the CDR3: TGTGCCAGCAGCCGACAACACACAGATACGCAGTATTTT.